These 20 T cell receptor beta chains were all obtained from the same sample, sequenced in a study of T cell repertoires in cytomegalovirus infection. TCRdb itself ran the reads through MiXCR, one entry per CDR3 protein. The data hold 300,000 or so distinct CDR3 sequences, with about a quarter observed a single time. The sample consisted of PBMCs. The source of these receptors is a human donor in good health (CMV status not recorded). Some clones in this sample may be carry-over from other donors' samples.

This clonotype was detected ten times or more. V usage is TRBV7-2 and J usage is TRBJ1-2; D gene unclear. CDR3 length equals 12 residues. V lost 3 bases and J lost 4, with 6 bases in between. Germline assignment: CDR1 SGHTA and CDR2 FQGNSA. The CDR3 DNA reads as TGTGCCAGCAGCTTGAAAGGCTATGGCTACACCTTC. It specifies CASSLKGYGYTF.

Turning to this clonotype: A much larger clone is a single base away; this may be a read error. This is likely a read error, given that the CDR3 carries no conserved phenylalanine or tryptophan at its end. The chain joins TRBV7-8 to TRBJ2-3; the match to TRBD2 covers 7 bases. The V segment lost 5 bases and the J segment 1 base; nucleotides outside the gene matches: 6. The CDR3 contains 15 residues. CDR1 SGHVS and CDR2 FQNEAQ come from the germline V gene. This CDR3 reads CASSLLAAGTDTQYI. For the CDR3, the DNA is TGTGCCAGCAGCCTGCTAGCGGCCGGCACAGATACGCAGTATATT.

This sequence joins TRBV7-9 and TRBJ1-1, with D perhaps matching TRBD1 (5 bases). V lost 5 bases to trimming and J lost 5 bases, with 18 bases between them. The CDR3 extends over 15 amino acids. Germline CDR1 is SEHNR and CDR2 is FQNEAQ (reference sequence). The CDR3 DNA sequence: TGTGCCAGCAGCCCCGGCGGGGGGAAAGGAACTGAAGCTTTCTTT. Its translation: CASSPGGGKGTEAFF.

This sequence joins TRBV5-5 and TRBJ1-1; D remains ambiguous. CDR1 and CDR2 (germline): SGHKS, YYEKEE (reference sequence). Trimming took off 4 bases at V and 5 bases at J, with 18 bases between the two ends. This CDR3 is built from 15 residues. CDR3 protein: CASSLLLTSGTEAFF. The CDR3 DNA reads TGTGCCAGCAGCCTCTTATTGACCAGCGGGACTGAAGCTTTCTTT.

V usage is TRBV6-6 and J usage is TRBJ2-2; 12 bases agree with TRBD2. CDR3 length: 15 residues. Unmatched junction bases numbered 5, after V lost 5 bases and J lost 7 bases. Germline CDR1 MNHNY, CDR2 SVGAGI (reference sequence). The CDR3: CASSRLAGDVGELFF. As DNA, the CDR3 is TGTGCCAGCAGTCGACTAGCGGGAGATGTCGGGGAGCTGTTTTTT.

The table lists this clonotype with a few counts. This chain joins TRBV7-9 and TRBJ2-3; D might be TRBD1 (6 bases). Per germline, CDR1 SEHNR and CDR2 FQNEAQ (reference sequence). V lost 3 bases to trimming and J lost 0 bases, with 10 bases between them. The CDR3 spans 15 residues. The CDR3 reads CASSFDRISTDTQYF. CDR3 nucleotide sequence: TGTGCCAGCAGCTTCGACAGGATTAGCACAGATACGCAGTATTTT.

This clonotype turned up a few times. This sequence joins TRBV6-1 and TRBJ2-1; no firm D call. Germline values: CDR1 MNHNS, CDR2 SASEGT. V gave up 7 bases and J gave up 3 bases, with 16 bases separating them. This CDR3 has 15 amino acids. The CDR3 region has the DNA TGTGCCAGCAAGATGCAGGCGACCCTCTACAATGAGCAGTTCTTC. Translation: CASKMQATLYNEQFF.

The rearrangement links TRBV11-2 to TRBJ1-4; D ambiguous. Germline V gene sequence: CDR1 SGHAT, CDR2 FQNNGV. The CDR3 has 12 amino acids. V was shortened by 1 base and J by 9 bases, with 6 bases between the two germline ends. The CDR3 DNA reads TGTGCCAGCAGCTTAGGACCGCAAAAACTGTTTTTT. This translates into CASSLGPQKLFF. Looking up the rest from reference TRBV11-2 and TRBJ1-4 gives the full variable domain: EAGVAQSPRYKIIEKRQSVAFWCNPISGHATLYWYQQILGQGPKLLIQFQNNGVVDDSQLPKDRFSAERLKGVDSTLKIQPAKLEDSAVYLCASSLGPQKLFFGSGTQLSVL.

The V gene is TRBV29-1, the J gene TRBJ1-1, with TRBD1 matching 8 bases. Germline V gene sequence: CDR1 SQVTM, CDR2 ANQGSEA. The CDR3 length is 14 residues. J lost 4 bases, V lost 1 base, and 5 bases had no gene match. The CDR3 spells CSVEADRAITEAFF. In nucleotides, the CDR3 is TGCAGCGTTGAAGCGGACAGGGCGATCACTGAAGCTTTCTTT.

This clonotype was found a few times. This may stem from a read error, because a much larger clone lies one nucleotide away. The chain employs TRBV6-2 or TRBV6-3 and TRBJ2-1; no definite D call. The CDR3 runs 12 residues. The ends were cut back, 6 bases at V and 2 bases at J, with 5 bases in the middle. The germline V gene has CDR1 MNHEY and CDR2 SVGEGT. The CDR3 nucleotides read TGTGCCAGCAGCTACCCCTACAATGAGCAGTTCTTC. This translates into CASSYPYNEQFF.

This clonotype was detected a few times. V and J are TRBV7-3 and TRBJ2-1; TRBD1 agrees at 8 bases. CDR1 is SGHTA, CDR2 FQGTGA, per germline. This CDR3 has 15 amino acids. Trimming cost V 3 bases and J 4 bases; bases outside gene matches: 5. This CDR3 reads CASSFDRGQYNEQFF. CDR3 coding DNA: TGTGCCAGCAGCTTCGACAGGGGCCAGTACAATGAGCAGTTCTTC.

The J gene is TRBJ2-1, the V gene TRBV4-3; no clear D. Trimming left V 3 bases short and J 9 bases short, with 9 bases between. CDR1 and CDR2 (germline): LGHNA, YSLEER. This CDR3 has 12 residues. Written as DNA, the CDR3 is TGCGCCAGCAGCCAGGGTCAAGGTGAGCAGTTCTTC. Translating gives CASSQGQGEQFF.

This clonotype has a handful of counts. This chain joins TRBV12-3 or TRBV12-4 and TRBJ2-5, with D tentatively TRBD2 (5 bases). The CDR3 covers 13 residues. V was cut by 6 bases and J by 5 bases, with 13 bases left in between. The CDR3 spells CASRAASWETQYF. The CDR3 region has the DNA TGTGCCAGCAGAGCGGCCAGCTGGGAGACCCAGTACTTC.

V gene TRBV28 combines with J gene TRBJ2-7; the match to TRBD1 covers 7 bases. Looked up from germline, CDR1 is MDHEN and CDR2 is SYDVKM. With 10 bases clipped from V and 1 base from J, the junction kept 10 bases outside the gene matches. The CDR3 has 14 residues. This CDR3 reads CATQGQFDSYEQYF. CDR3 nucleotides: TGTGCCACCCAGGGACAGTTTGATTCCTACGAGCAGTACTTC.

This clonotype was observed many times. The chain recombines TRBV7-2 with TRBJ2-7; D is uncertain. CDR3 length equals 14 residues. The germline CDR1 and CDR2 sequences are SGHTA and FQGNSA. V lost 1 base, J lost 4 bases, and 11 bases lay in between. This CDR3 is CASSLGPSIYEQYF. In nucleotides, the CDR3 is TGTGCCAGCAGCTTAGGGCCCAGCATATACGAGCAGTACTTC.

V gene TRBV28 combines with J gene TRBJ1-5, with TRBD1 as a possible D gene (5 bases). The V end lost 6 bases, the J end lost 11 bases, and 26 bases lay between the germline ends. CDR1 is MDHEN and CDR2 is SYDVKM in the germline V gene. The CDR3 consists of 16 residues. The CDR3 loop is CASRSSTAGGFLAQHF. Written as DNA, the CDR3 is TGTGCCAGCAGATCCAGTACGGCGGGGGGGTTTCTGGCCCAGCATTTT.

This clonotype was picked up a small number of times. V usage is TRBV7-2 and J usage is TRBJ2-1, with D tentatively TRBD2 (6 bases). From germline, CDR1 is SGHTA and CDR2 FQGNSA. V dropped 1 base and J dropped 12 bases, with 28 bases sitting between them. The CDR3 extends over 18 amino acids. CDR3: CASSLGFFGGRRVLVQFF. The CDR3, as DNA: TGTGCCAGCAGCTTAGGATTTTTTGGGGGACGGAGGGTTTTGGTGCAGTTCTTC.

The chain links TRBV7-9 to TRBJ2-7; tentatively, D is TRBD1 or TRBD2 (6 bases each). From germline, CDR1 is SEHNR and CDR2 FQNEAQ (reference sequence). Trimming stripped 5 bases from V and 2 bases from J, with 19 bases between. This CDR3 has 16 residues. The CDR3 nucleotides read TGTGCCAGCAGCCGTGGCGGGGCAGGGGTCCCCTACGAGCAGTACTTC. Amino acid sequence: CASSRGGAGVPYEQYF.

This clonotype was observed many times. As DNA, the CDR3 is TGTGCCAGCAGCCCGCCCGATCAGCCCCAGCATTTT. It translates to CASSPPDQPQHF. The J gene is TRBJ1-5, the V gene TRBV7-2; D gene uncertain. CDR3 length: 12 residues. Looked up from germline, CDR1 is SGHTA and CDR2 is FQGNSA. Trimming took off 5 bases at V and 5 bases at J, with 7 bases between the two ends.

The J gene is TRBJ2-6, the V gene TRBV28; D possibly uses TRBD1 or TRBD2 (6 bases each). The CDR3 is 19 residues long. V was clipped by 9 bases and J by 0 bases, with 24 bases between them. Per the germline V gene, CDR1 is MDHEN and CDR2 is SYDVKM. The CDR3 loop is CASDSFGGPPSSGANVLTF. CDR3 nucleotides: TGTGCCAGTGATTCTTTTGGGGGGCCTCCGAGCTCTGGGGCCAACGTCCTGACTTTC.